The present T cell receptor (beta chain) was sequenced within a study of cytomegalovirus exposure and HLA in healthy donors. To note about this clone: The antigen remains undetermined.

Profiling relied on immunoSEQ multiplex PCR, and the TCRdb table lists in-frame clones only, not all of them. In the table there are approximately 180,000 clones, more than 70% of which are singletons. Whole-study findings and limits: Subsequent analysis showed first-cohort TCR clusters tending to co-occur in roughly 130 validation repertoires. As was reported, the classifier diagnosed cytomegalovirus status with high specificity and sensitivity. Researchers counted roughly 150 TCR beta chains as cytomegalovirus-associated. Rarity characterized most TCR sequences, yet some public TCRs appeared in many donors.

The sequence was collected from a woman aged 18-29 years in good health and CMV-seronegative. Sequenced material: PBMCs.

The CDR3 sequence is CASSWGQMNTEAFF. The CDR3 nucleotides are TGTGCCAGCAGCTGGGGGCAGATGAACACTGAAGCTTTCTTT. The V and J genes are TRBV7-9 and TRBJ1-1; possible D gene TRBD1, 6 bases. V gave up 4 bases and J gave up 0 bases, with 9 bases separating them. Germline V gene sequence: CDR1 SEHNR, CDR2 FQNEAQ (reference sequence). The CDR3 runs 14 residues.